The entry below gives a single T cell receptor (beta chain) sequence along with its context. This sample stems from a study of cytomegalovirus exposure and HLA in healthy donors. Germline values: CDR1 SGHDT, CDR2 YYEEEE. The CDR3 covers 16 residues. V dropped 1 base and J dropped 4; count of bases not matched to a gene: 10. Sequenced by immunoSEQ multiplex PCR; TCRdb stores in-frame clones only, minus some. The sample has some 270,000 clones, 65% to 90% seen once. Sequenced input: PBMCs. This TCR was sampled from a woman under 30 in good health and CMV-seronegative. The chain uses TRBV5-6 and TRBJ1-2, with 7 bases fitting TRBD1. The CDR3 is CASSLLEGAGGYGYTF. As DNA, the CDR3 is TGTGCCAGCAGCTTGCTCGAGGGGGCCGGGGGCTATGGCTACACCTTC.